This TCR beta chain is drawn from a study of T cells in localized non-small cell lung cancer. V was shortened by 6 bases and J by 4 bases, with 15 bases between the two germline ends. Germline assignment: CDR1 SEHNR and CDR2 FQNEAQ (reference sequence). The CDR3 extends over 14 amino acids. Method: immunoSEQ multiplex PCR; TCRdb's copy keeps in-frame clones and lacks some. The top ten clones hold over 3.5% of a sample with roughly 90,000 clones, just over 90% of them seen once. This receptor was obtained from a woman aged 40 to 75 with stage II squamous cell lung carcinoma. The sequenced sample was PBMCs, obtained before any cancer treatment. The chain links TRBV7-9 to TRBJ1-2; TRBD1 might be the D (5 bases). The CDR3: CASRGPAEGYGYTF. CDR3 sequence (DNA): TGTGCCAGCAGGGGGCCCGCCGAGGGCTATGGCTACACCTTC. Together with reference TRBV7-9 and TRBJ1-2, the CDR3 gives the full variable domain: DTGVSQNPRHKITKRGQNVTFRCDPISEHNRLYWYRQTLGQGPEFLTYFQNEAQLEKSRLLSDRFSAERPKGSFSTLEIQRTEQGDSAMYLCASRGPAEGYGYTFGSGTRLTVV.